This TCR beta chain was sequenced in a study of blood T cell repertoires in COVID-19. Sequencing used immunoSEQ multiplex PCR; TCRdb keeps in-frame clones, though not all of them. Of some 250,000 clones in the sample, roughly 86% were seen once. V shed 4 bases and J shed 4 bases, with 22 bases lying between them. Per the germline V gene, CDR1 is SGHDN and CDR2 is FVKESK. CDR3 length: 17 residues. The material sequenced was PBMCs or T cells enriched from blood (not recorded which). The rearrangement links TRBV14 to TRBJ1-2, with D perhaps TRBD1 (6 bases). The sequence was collected from a woman in her 30s with acute COVID-19. In DNA, the CDR3 is TGTGCCAGCAGCCGAAACGTCGTAACAGGGAGACCCTATGGCTACACCTTC. Residues: CASSRNVVTGRPYGYTF.